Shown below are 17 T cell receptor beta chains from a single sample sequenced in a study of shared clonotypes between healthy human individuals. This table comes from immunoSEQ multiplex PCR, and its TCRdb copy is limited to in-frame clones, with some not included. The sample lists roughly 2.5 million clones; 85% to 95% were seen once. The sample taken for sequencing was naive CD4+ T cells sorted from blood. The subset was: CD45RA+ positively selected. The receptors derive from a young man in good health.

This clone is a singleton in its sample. CDR3 nucleotides: TGTGCCAGCAGCTTACTGCCAGGCAGCACAGATACGCAGTATTTT. This codes for CASSLLPGSTDTQYF. The chain combines TRBV7-9 with TRBJ2-3, with D unresolved. The CDR3 has 15 amino acids. The germline V gene encodes CDR1 SEHNR and CDR2 FQNEAQ (reference sequence). Trimming took off 2 bases at V and 0 bases at J, with 9 bases between the two ends.

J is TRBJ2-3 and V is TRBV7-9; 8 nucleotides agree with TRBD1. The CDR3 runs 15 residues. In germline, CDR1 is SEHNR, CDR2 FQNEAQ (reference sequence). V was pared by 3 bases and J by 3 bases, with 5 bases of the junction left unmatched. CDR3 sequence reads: CASSFGQGETDTQYF. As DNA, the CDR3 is TGTGCCAGCAGCTTCGGACAGGGAGAGACAGATACGCAGTATTTT.

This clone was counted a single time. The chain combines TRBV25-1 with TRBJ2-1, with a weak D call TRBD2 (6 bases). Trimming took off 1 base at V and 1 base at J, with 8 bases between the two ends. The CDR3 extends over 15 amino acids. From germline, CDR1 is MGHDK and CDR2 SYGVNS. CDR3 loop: CASSEWRGSYNEQFF. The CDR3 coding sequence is TGTGCCAGCAGTGAATGGCGGGGTTCCTACAATGAGCAGTTCTTC.

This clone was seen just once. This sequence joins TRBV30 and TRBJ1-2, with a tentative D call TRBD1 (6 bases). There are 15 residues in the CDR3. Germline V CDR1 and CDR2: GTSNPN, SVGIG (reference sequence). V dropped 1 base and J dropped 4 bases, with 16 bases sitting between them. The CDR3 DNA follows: TGTGCCTGGAGTGCCGGGGGGGGGCGGCTCTATGGCTACACCTTC. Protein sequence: CAWSAGGGRLYGYTF.

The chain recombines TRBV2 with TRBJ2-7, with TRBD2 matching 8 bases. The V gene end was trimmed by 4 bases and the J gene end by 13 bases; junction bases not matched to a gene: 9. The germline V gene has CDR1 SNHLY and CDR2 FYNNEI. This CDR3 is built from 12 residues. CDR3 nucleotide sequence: TGTGCCAGCAGTGGGACTAGCCTAGGTATATACTTC. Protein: CASSGTSLGIYF. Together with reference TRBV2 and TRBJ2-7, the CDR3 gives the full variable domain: EPEVTQTPSHQVTQMGQEVILRCVPISNHLYFYWYRQILGQKVEFLVSFYNNEISEKSEIFDDQFSVERPDGSNFTLKIRSTKLEDSAMYFCASSGTSLGIYFGPGTRLTVT.

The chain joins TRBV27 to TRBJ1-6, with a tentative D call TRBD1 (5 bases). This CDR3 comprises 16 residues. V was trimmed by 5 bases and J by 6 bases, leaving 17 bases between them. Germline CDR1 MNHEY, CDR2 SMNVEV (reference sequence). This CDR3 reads CASSPGGRGPNSPLHF. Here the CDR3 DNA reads TGTGCCAGCAGTCCTGGGGGAAGGGGACCTAATTCACCCCTCCACTTT.

The CDR3 coding sequence is TGTGCCAGCAGCCAAGACGGACTTAGCAATCAGCCCCAGCATTTT. As protein: CASSQDGLSNQPQHF. The V and J genes are TRBV7-3 and TRBJ1-5; no definite D call. Germline loops: CDR1 SGHTA, CDR2 FQGTGA. The CDR3 is made up of 15 amino acids. V was clipped by 5 bases and J by 0 bases, with 11 bases between them.

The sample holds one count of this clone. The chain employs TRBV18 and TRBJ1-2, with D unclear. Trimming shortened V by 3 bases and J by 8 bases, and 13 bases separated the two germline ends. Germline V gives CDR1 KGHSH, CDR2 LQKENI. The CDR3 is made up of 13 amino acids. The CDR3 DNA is TGTGCCAGCTCACCGGGTAAGCCGATCGGCTACACCTTC. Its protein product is CASSPGKPIGYTF.

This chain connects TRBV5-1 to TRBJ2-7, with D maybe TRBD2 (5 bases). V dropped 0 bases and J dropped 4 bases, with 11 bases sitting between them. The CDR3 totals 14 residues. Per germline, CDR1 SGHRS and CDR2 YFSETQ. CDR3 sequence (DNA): TGCGCCAGCAGCTTGGGGCCCCTAGCATACGAGCAGTACTTC. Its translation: CASSLGPLAYEQYF.

CDR3 loop: CASSERTVIGQYF. DNA of the CDR3: TGTGCCAGCAGTGAGCGGACGGTTATCGGGCAGTATTTT. The genes are TRBV2 and TRBJ2-3; D is unresolved. V lost 3 bases and J lost 11, with 15 bases in between. The CDR3 length is 13 residues. Germline V lookup: CDR1 SNHLY, CDR2 FYNNEI.

Written as DNA, the CDR3 is TGTGCCAGCAGCCCGGGGGTCGGAACAGATACGCAGTATTTT. As protein: CASSPGVGTDTQYF. The chain links TRBV5-6 to TRBJ2-3, with D perhaps TRBD2 (6 bases). V lost 4 bases and J 3 bases, leaving 12 bases between the germline ends. The CDR3 runs 14 residues. Germline V CDR1 and CDR2: SGHDT, YYEEEE.

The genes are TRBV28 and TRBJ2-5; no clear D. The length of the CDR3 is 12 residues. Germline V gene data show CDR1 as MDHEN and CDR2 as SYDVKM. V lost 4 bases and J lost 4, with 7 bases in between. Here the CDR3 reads CASSSIRETQYF. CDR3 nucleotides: TGTGCCAGCAGTTCAATACGAGAGACCCAGTACTTC.

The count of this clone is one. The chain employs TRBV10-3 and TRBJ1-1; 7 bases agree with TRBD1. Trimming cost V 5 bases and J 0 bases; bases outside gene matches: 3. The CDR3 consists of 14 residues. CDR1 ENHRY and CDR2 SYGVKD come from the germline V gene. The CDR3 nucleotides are TGTGCCATCAGTACGGGACAGATGAACACTGAAGCTTTCTTT. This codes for CAISTGQMNTEAFF.

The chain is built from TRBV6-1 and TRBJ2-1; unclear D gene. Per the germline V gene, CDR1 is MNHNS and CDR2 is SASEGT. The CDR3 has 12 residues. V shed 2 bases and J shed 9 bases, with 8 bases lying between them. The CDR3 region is CASSESWSEQFF. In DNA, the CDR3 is TGTGCCAGCAGTGAATCATGGAGTGAGCAGTTCTTC.

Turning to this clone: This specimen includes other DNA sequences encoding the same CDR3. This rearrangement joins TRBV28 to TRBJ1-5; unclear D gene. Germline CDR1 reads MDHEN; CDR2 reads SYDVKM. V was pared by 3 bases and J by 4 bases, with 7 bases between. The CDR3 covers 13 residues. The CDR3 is CASSFVGNQPQHF. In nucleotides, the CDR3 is TGTGCCAGCAGTTTTGTAGGAAATCAGCCCCAGCATTTT.

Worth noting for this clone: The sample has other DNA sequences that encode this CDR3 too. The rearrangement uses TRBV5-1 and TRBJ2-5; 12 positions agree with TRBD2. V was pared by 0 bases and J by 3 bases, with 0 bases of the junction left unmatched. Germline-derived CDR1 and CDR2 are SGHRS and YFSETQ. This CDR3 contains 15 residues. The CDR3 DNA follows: TGCGCCAGCAGCTTGGGACTAGCGGGGGAAGAGACCCAGTACTTC. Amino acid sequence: CASSLGLAGEETQYF. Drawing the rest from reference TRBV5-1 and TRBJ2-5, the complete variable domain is KAGVTQTPRYLIKTRGQQVTLSCSPISGHRSVSWYQQTPGQGLQFLFEYFSETQRNKGNFPGRFSGRQFSNSRSEMNVSTLELGDSALYLCASSLGLAGEETQYFGPGTRLLVL.

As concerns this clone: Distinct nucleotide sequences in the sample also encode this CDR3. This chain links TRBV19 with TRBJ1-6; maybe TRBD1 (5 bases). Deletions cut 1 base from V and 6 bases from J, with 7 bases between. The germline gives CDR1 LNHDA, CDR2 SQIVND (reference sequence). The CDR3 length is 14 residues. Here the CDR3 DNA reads TGTGCCAGTAGTATAGGACAGATTAATTCACCCCTCCACTTT. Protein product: CASSIGQINSPLHF.